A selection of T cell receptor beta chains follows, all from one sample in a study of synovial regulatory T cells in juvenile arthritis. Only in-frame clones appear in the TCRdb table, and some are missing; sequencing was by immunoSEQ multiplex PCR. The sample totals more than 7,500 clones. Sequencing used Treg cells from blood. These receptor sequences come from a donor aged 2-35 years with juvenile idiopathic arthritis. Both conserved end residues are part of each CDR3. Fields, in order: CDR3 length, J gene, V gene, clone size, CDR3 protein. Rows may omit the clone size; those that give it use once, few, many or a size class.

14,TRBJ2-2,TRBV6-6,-,CASSYPGGDGELFF
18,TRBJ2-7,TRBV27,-,CASSLSARDRGRSYEQYF
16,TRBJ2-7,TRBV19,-,CASSTFPGLAGSEQYF
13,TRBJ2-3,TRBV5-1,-,CASSLGGTDTQYF
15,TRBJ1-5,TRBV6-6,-,CASKLIPGQGQPQHF
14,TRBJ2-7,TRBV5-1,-,CASSPGRTVYEQYF
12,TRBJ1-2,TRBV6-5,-,CASRKQGYGYTF
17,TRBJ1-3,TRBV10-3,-,CAISHTRTESSGNTIYF
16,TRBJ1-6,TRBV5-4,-,CASSFSGVVSNSPLHF
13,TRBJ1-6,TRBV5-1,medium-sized,CASSTRQESPLHF
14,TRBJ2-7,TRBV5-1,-,CASSFETWDYEQYF
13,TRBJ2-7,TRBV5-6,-,CASSFGGLYEQYF
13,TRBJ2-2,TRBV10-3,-,CAIRGSETGELFF
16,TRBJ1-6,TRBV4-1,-,CASSQETGGGNSPLHF
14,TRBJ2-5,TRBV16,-,CASSQSRWDETQYF
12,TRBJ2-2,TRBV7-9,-,CASSSTLGELFF
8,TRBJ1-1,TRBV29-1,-,CSVGGAFF
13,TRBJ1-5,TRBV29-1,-,CSAGQSPNQPQHF
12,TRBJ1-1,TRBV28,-,CASSLSGTEAFF
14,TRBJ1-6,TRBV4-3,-,CASSRAGGDSPLHF
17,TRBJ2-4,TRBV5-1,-,CASSLAWTPLAKNIQYF
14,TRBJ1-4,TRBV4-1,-,CASSRTGWVEKLFF
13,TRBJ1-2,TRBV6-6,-,CASSARGVSGYTF
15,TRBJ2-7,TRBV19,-,CASSIGGQRSYEQYF
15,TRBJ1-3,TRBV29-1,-,CSVERTGDAGNTIYF
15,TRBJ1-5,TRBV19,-,CASSIGRTGSQPQHF
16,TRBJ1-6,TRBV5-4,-,CASTYRTGSRNSPLHF
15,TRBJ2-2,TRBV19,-,CASTTGDANTGELFF
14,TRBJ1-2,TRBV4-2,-,CASSSNRGDYGYTF
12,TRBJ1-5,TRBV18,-,CASSPPEGPQHF
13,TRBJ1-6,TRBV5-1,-,CASSYGSNSPLHF
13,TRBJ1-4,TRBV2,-,CASQRQFTEKLFF
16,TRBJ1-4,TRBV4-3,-,CASSQDLGRGNEKLFF
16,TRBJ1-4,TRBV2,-,CASRDYQGTATAKLFF
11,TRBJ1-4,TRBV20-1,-,CSAKYREKLFF
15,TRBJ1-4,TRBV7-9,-,CASSLAQGGVVKLFF
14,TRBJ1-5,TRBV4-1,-,CASRAGTGGQPQHF
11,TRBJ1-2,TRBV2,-,CASSVNYGYTF
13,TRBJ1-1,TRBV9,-,CASSVGRSTEAFF
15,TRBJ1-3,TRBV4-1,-,CASSQDYRGGNTIYF
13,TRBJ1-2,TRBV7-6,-,CASSLGTSYGYTF
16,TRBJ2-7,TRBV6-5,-,CASSLGQGAIWYEQYF
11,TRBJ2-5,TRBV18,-,CASSYQETQYF
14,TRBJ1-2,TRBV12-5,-,CASGLVANRAGYTF
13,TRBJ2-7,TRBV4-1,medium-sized,CASSPEQGGEQYF
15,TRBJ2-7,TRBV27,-,CASSLVGGGSYEQYF
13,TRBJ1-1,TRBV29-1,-,CSVEVRSPGEAFF
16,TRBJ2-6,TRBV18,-,CASSPRGVSGANVLTF
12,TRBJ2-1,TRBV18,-,CASSPGGLGQFF
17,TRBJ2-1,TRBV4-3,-,CASSQSLPGQGYNEQFF
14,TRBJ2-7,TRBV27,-,CASSLRGTSYEQYF
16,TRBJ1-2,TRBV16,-,CASSLINRGPFYGYTF
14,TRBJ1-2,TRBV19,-,CASSLDSGVAGYTF